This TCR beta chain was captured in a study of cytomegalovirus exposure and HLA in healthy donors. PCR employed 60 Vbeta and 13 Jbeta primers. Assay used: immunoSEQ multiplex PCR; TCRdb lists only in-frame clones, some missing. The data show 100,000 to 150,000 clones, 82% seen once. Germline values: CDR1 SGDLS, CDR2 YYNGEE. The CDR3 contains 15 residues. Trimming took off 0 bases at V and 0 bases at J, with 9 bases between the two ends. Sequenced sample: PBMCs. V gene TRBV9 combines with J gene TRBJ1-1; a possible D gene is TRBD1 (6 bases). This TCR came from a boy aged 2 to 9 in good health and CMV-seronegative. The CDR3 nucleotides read TGTGCCAGCAGCGTAGTGGGGGCGCTGAACACTGAAGCTTTCTTT. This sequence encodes CASSVVGALNTEAFF.